The T cell receptor beta chain described here comes from a study of CD8 T cells in ankylosing spondylitis. General study points: CD8+ cells made up the disease-linked clones, which were relatively rare in peripheral blood.

The V and J ends lost 3 bases and 1 base respectively, with 6 bases between them. The CDR3 length is 13 residues. Making use of molecular barcodes, quantitative 5'-RACE generated TCR beta libraries. TCRdb analysed the 5' RACE reads with MiXCR anew, one entry per CDR3 protein. Of roughly 150,000 distinct CDR3 sequences in the sample, 7.3% were seen once. This clonotype appeared many times. Antigen: not known. The sequencing sample was made of blood, either unsorted or a sorted T cell fraction (not recorded which). This chain connects TRBV12-3 or TRBV12-4 to TRBJ1-1; no clear D gene. This sequence was found in a female donor with ankylosing spondylitis or in good health (not recorded which). The DNA for the CDR3 is TGTGCCAGCAGTTTCGGACCGAACACTGAAGCTTTCTTT. This encodes CASSFGPNTEAFF.